The 17 T cell receptor beta chains below were found in one sample sequenced in a study of shared clonotypes between healthy human individuals. The method was immunoSEQ multiplex PCR; TCRdb's version includes in-frame clones alone and lacks a portion of them. This sample has under 1,100,000 clones, with approximately 76% found just once. The sample was memory CD4+ T cells sorted from blood. Subset here: CD45RA-negative fraction. The receptors come from a man aged 18 to 30 in good health.

This clone appeared once. This chain uses TRBV28 with TRBJ2-6; tentative D call: TRBD1 (6 bases). Germline CDR1 MDHEN, CDR2 SYDVKM. The V end was cut by 4 bases, the J end by 2 bases, with 9 bases between. The CDR3 sequence is 15 residues long. The DNA of the CDR3 is TGTGCCAGCAGTTCAGGGGTTGCTGGGGCCAACGTCCTGACTTTC. Translation gives CASSSGVAGANVLTF.

V gene TRBV6-6 combines with J gene TRBJ2-1, with D uncertain. With 4 bases removed from V and 2 bases from J, the gap between germline ends came to 6 bases. From germline, CDR1 is MNHNY and CDR2 SVGAGI (reference sequence). The CDR3 is 13 amino acids. CDR3 nucleotides: TGTGCCAGCAGTTCTGACCCCTACAATGAGCAGTTCTTC. Translated: CASSSDPYNEQFF.

CDR3 sequence: CSIRTSGRYEQYF. The CDR3 bases are TGCAGCATCCGGACTAGCGGGAGATACGAGCAGTACTTC. The rearrangement uses TRBV29-1 and TRBJ2-7; 13 bases are shared with TRBD2. This CDR3 has 13 residues. Losses at the gene ends were 8 bases for V and 4 bases for J; bases not matched to a gene: 5. Looked up from germline, CDR1 is SQVTM and CDR2 is ANQGSEA.

In this sample, this clone turned up once. The CDR3 coding sequence is TGTGCCAGCAGCCCCTTTAGTCCCGAGCAGTACTTC. Translation gives CASSPFSPEQYF. This chain connects TRBV28 to TRBJ2-7; unclear D gene. The CDR3 is made up of 12 amino acids. Germline lookup yields CDR1 MDHEN and CDR2 SYDVKM. The V end lost 6 bases, the J end lost 6 bases, and 12 bases lay between the germline ends.

This clone has a single count. The rearrangement joins TRBV6-1 to TRBJ1-5, with D possibly matching TRBD1 (6 bases). V was shortened by 8 bases and J by 10 bases, with 18 bases between the two germline ends. This CDR3 contains 13 residues. Germline V lookup: CDR1 MNHNS, CDR2 SASEGT. The CDR3 loop reads CASGRDTISPQHF. The CDR3 DNA is TGTGCCAGCGGCCGGGACACCATCAGCCCCCAGCATTTT.

This sequence joins TRBV9 and TRBJ2-3; 13 bases map to TRBD2. Germline lookup yields CDR1 SGDLS and CDR2 YYNGEE. The ends lost 4 bases at V and 5 bases at J; junction bases unmatched: 7. The CDR3 loop spans 16 amino acids. CDR3 in DNA: TGTGCCAGCAGCTACGGGACTAGCGGGGCTGGAGATACGCAGTATTTT. Protein sequence: CASSYGTSGAGDTQYF.

V and J are TRBV7-9 and TRBJ2-3; 13 bases line up with TRBD2. Trimming took 4 bases from V and 4 from J; bases not matched to a gene: 5. This CDR3 has 16 residues. Germline CDR1 SEHNR, CDR2 FQNEAQ (reference sequence). CDR3 sequence (DNA): TGTGCCAGCAGCTCGAAGACTAGCGGGGGGCCAGATACGCAGTATTTT. This encodes CASSSKTSGGPDTQYF.

To note about this clone: Different DNA sequences within this sample yield the same CDR3. The V and J genes are TRBV30 and TRBJ2-1; TRBD2 matches at 12 bases. J was trimmed by 7 bases and V by 3 bases; bases with no gene match: 4. In germline, CDR1 is GTSNPN, CDR2 SVGIG (reference sequence). The CDR3 has 14 residues. The CDR3 DNA follows: TGTGCCTGGAGCGGACTAGCGGGGTGGAATGAGCAGTTCTTC. This codes for CAWSGLAGWNEQFF.

This chain links TRBV5-4 with TRBJ2-7; 9 bases align to TRBD1. The V and J ends lost 5 bases and 2 bases, in that order; junction bases with no gene match: 2. Germline values: CDR1 SGHNT, CDR2 YYREEE (reference sequence). CDR3 size: 13 residues. The CDR3 DNA reads TGTGCCAGCAGGAGGGACAGGGCCTACGAGCAGTACTTC. It yields the protein CASRRDRAYEQYF.

The chain joins TRBV6-6 to TRBJ2-7; 10 bases map to TRBD2. V shed 10 bases, J shed 1 base, and the junction held 4 bases outside the gene matches. The CDR3 runs to 13 residues. Germline V CDR1 and CDR2: MNHNY, SVGAGI (reference sequence). The CDR3 DNA is TGTGCCACCCAGGGACTAGCGTCCTACGAGCAGTACTTC. This gives the protein CATQGLASYEQYF.

In this sample, this clone turned up once. This rearrangement joins TRBV2 to TRBJ1-1, with D maybe TRBD1 (5 bases). CDR1 and CDR2 from the germline V gene are SNHLY and FYNNEI. This CDR3 contains 14 residues. Trimming took 5 bases from V and 1 from J, leaving 11 bases between them. The CDR3 coding sequence is TGTGCCAGCAGTTCTCGGGGGGGGAACACTGAAGCTTTCTTT. Its protein is CASSSRGGNTEAFF.

This clone was found a few times. The J gene is TRBJ2-5, the V gene TRBV7-9; D is unresolved. The CDR3 is 15 amino acids. Trimming removed 3 bases at V and 4 bases at J, with 15 bases between. Per germline, CDR1 SEHNR and CDR2 FQNEAQ (reference sequence). The CDR3 sequence: CASSLGSNLVETQYF. The CDR3 coding sequence is TGTGCCAGCAGCTTGGGGTCTAATCTAGTAGAGACCCAGTACTTC.

The chain employs TRBV18 and TRBJ2-2; D may be TRBD2 (5 bases). Per the germline V gene, CDR1 is KGHSH and CDR2 is LQKENI. V was shortened by 6 bases and J by 3 bases, with 11 bases between the two germline ends. The CDR3 is made up of 14 amino acids. The CDR3 DNA follows: TGTGCCAGCTCCCTACTTAGCGACACCGGGGAGCTGTTTTTT. This encodes CASSLLSDTGELFF.

The chain combines TRBV9 with TRBJ2-1; 7 bases match TRBD2. Germline assignment: CDR1 SGDLS and CDR2 YYNGEE. With 4 bases clipped from V and 5 bases from J, the junction kept 6 bases outside the gene matches. The CDR3 has 14 residues. CDR3 region: CASSSGAPDNEQFF. For the CDR3, the DNA is TGTGCCAGCAGCAGCGGGGCCCCTGACAATGAGCAGTTCTTC.

The chain links TRBV30 to TRBJ1-6; weak D call: TRBD1 (5 bases). CDR1 is GTSNPN and CDR2 is SVGIG in the germline V gene (reference sequence). The CDR3 is 12 residues long. Trimming stripped 5 bases from V and 7 bases from J, with 9 bases between. CDR3 loop: CAWQGRNSPLHF. CDR3 sequence (DNA): TGTGCCTGGCAGGGAAGAAATTCACCCCTCCACTTT.

About this clone: The sample holds other DNA sequences that translate to the same CDR3. The rearrangement uses TRBV20-1 and TRBJ2-3; D is perhaps TRBD2 (5 bases). The CDR3 has 11 residues. Looked up from germline, CDR1 is DFQATT and CDR2 is SNEGSKA (reference sequence). V was shortened by 6 bases and J by 5 bases, with 9 bases between the two germline ends. The CDR3 region has the DNA TGCAGTGCCACCCGGGGAGATACGCAGTATTTT. Its translation: CSATRGDTQYF.

The count of this clone is one. This rearrangement joins TRBV9 to TRBJ2-7, with 8 bases that match TRBD2. The V gene's germline CDR1 is SGDLS and CDR2 YYNGEE. The CDR3 is 16 residues long. V shed 0 bases and J 6 bases; nucleotides not matched to a gene: 11. DNA for the CDR3: TGTGCCAGCAGCGTAGGTGGTAAGCGGGGGACCGCCGAGCAGTACTTC. Its translation is CASSVGGKRGTAEQYF.